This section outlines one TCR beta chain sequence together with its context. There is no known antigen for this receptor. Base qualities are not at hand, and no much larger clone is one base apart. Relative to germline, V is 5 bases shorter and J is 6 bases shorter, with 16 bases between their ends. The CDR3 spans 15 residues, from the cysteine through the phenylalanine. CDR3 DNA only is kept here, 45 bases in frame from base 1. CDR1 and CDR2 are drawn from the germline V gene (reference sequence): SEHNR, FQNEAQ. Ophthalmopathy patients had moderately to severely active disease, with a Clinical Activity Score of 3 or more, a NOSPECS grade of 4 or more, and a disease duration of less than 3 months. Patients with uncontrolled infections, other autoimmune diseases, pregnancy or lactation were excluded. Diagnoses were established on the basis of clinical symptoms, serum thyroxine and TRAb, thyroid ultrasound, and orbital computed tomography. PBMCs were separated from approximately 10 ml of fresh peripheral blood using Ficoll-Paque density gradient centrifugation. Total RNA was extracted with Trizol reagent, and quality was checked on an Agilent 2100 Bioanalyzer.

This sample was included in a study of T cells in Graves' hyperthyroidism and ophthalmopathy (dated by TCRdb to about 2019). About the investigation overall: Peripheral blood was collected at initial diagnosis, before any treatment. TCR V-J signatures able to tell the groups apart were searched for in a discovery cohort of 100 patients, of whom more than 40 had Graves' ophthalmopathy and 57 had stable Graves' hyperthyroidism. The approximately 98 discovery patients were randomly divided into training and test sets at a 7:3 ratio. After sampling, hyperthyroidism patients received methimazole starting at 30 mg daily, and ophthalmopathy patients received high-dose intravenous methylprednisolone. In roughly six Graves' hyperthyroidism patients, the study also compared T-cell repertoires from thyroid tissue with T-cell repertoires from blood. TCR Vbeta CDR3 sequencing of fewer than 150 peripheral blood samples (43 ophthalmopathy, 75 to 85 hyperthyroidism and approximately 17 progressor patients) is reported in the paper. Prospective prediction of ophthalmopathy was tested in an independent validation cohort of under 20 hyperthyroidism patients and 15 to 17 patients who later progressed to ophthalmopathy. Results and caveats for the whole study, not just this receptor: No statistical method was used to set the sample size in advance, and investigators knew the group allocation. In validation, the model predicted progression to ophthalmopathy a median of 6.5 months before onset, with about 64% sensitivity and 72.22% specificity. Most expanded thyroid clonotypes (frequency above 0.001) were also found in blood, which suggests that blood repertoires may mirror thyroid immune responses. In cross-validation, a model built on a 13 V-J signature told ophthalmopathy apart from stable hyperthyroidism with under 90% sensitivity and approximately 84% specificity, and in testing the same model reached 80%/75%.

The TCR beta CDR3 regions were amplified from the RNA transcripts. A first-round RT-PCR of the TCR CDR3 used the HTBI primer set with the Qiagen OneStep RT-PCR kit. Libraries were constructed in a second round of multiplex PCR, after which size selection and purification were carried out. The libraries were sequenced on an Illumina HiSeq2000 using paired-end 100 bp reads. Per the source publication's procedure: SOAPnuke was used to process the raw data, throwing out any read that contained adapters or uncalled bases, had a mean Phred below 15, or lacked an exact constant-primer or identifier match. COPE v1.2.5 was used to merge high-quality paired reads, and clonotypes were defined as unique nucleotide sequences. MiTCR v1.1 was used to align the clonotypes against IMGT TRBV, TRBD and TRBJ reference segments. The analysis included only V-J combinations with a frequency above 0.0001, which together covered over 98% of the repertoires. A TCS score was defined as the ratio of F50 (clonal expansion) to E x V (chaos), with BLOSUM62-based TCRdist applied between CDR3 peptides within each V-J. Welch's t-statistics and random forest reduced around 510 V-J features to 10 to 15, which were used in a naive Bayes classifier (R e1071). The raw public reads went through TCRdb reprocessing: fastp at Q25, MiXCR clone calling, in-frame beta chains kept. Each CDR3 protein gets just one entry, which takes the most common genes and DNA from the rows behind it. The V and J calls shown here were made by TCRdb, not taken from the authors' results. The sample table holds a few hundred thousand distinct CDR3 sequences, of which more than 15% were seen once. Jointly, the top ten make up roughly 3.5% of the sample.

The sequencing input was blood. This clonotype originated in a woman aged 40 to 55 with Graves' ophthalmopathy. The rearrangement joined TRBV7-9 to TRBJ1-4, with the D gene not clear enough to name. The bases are TGTGCCAGCAGCCTTTCCCTCTTCGGGGATGAAAAACTGTTTTTT. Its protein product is CASSLSLFGDEKLFF. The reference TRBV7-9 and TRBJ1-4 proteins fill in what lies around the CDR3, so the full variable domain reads DTGVSQNPRHKITKRGQNVTFRCDPISEHNRLYWYRQTLGQGPEFLTYFQNEAQLEKSRLLSDRFSAERPKGSFSTLEIQRTEQGDSAMYLCASSLSLFGDEKLFFGSGTQLSVL.